Listed below are T cell receptor beta chains from one sample, sequenced in a study of blood T cell repertoires in COVID-19. TCRdb keeps only in-frame clones here, not all; method: immunoSEQ multiplex PCR. This sample has 100,000 to 120,000 clones, with approximately 82% found just once. Sequences were obtained from peripheral blood. Source of these receptors: a woman older than 75 with acute or convalescent COVID-19. Both conserved end residues are part of each CDR3. Each record gives: V gene, clone size, D gene, J gene, CDR3 protein. A D gene is named only where the DNA matches it firmly. Part of the rows lack a size; the others show once, few, many or a class for expanded clones.

TRBV6-5	-	-	TRBJ1-2	CATENYGYTF
TRBV6-5	-	TRBD2	TRBJ2-3	CASELAGTDTQYF
TRBV18	-	TRBD1	TRBJ1-5	CASSPLDRGGQPQHF
TRBV9	-	TRBD1	TRBJ2-7	CASSVRGTDTYEQYF
TRBV28	-	TRBD1	TRBJ2-1	CASSLGDRYNEQFF
TRBV5-1	few	-	TRBJ2-2	CASSLAEPSSGELFF
TRBV19	-	-	TRBJ1-1	CASSRAGTFF
TRBV24-1	-	TRBD1	TRBJ2-3	CATSDGAGGSADTQYF
TRBV5-1	-	-	TRBJ1-2	CASSLVSNYGYTF
TRBV5-1	few	TRBD1	TRBJ1-2	CASSLRDRGLSAAYGYTF
TRBV27	once	-	TRBJ2-2	CASRQGAGELFF
TRBV10-3	few	TRBD1	TRBJ2-7	CAISESDRGSSYEQYF
TRBV6-1	-	-	TRBJ1-5	CASSDIWTVQQPQHF
TRBV28	-	TRBD1	TRBJ1-3	CASSSPTGAGNTIYF
TRBV6-2/TRBV6-3	-	-	TRBJ2-7	CASSPPRGSAGRDEQYF
TRBV28	-	-	TRBJ2-3	CASSFGFTDTQYF
TRBV3-1/TRBV3-2	-	TRBD1	TRBJ1-2	CASRNHDRAYGYTF
TRBV2	few	TRBD1	TRBJ2-5	CASSRTGGRETQYF
TRBV6-2/TRBV6-3	-	TRBD2	TRBJ2-1	CASSYSWTSGSSDNEQFF
TRBV5-1	-	TRBD2	TRBJ2-5	CASSRKTLTGLAGGPGETQYF
TRBV18	once	-	TRBJ2-7	CASSPAMGGYEQYF
TRBV6-2/TRBV6-3	once	TRBD2	TRBJ2-1	CASSYGLAGAHYNEQFF
TRBV7-8	-	-	TRBJ1-5	CASSLGAASNQPQHF
TRBV11-2	once	-	TRBJ2-7	CASSLMQGTYEQYF
TRBV5-8	once	TRBD2	TRBJ2-5	CASGPPAGGPETQYF
TRBV25-1	-	TRBD2	TRBJ2-1	CASSDPGTSGGASYEQFF
TRBV7-2	-	TRBD1	TRBJ1-5	CASSLRQGVGQPQHF
TRBV6-5	-	TRBD1	TRBJ1-4	CASSYSGQSNEKLFF